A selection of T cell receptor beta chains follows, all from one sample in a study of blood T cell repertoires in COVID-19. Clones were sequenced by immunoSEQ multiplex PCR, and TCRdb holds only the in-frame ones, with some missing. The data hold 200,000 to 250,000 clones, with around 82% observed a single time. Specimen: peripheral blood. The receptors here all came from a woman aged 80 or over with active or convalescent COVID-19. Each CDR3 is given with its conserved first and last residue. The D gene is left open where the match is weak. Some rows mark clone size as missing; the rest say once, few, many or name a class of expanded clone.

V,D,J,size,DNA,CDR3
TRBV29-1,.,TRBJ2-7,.,TGCAGTTCCACGCTCGGGGTAGGCTACGAGCAGTACTTC,CSSTLGVGYEQYF
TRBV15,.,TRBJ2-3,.,TGTGCCACCAGCCCCACCCTAGGAGATACGCAGTATTTT,CATSPTLGDTQYF
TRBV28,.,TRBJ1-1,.,TGTGCCAGCAGACGAACAGGGACGTCTGAAGCTTTCTTT,CASRRTGTSEAFF
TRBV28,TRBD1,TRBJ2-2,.,TGTGCCAGCAGTCAAGGGGGCCAGTCCACCGGGGAGCTGTTTTTT,CASSQGGQSTGELFF
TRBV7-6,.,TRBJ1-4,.,TGTGCCAGCAGCTTAGGCCAGGGTAATGAAAAACTGTTTTTT,CASSLGQGNEKLFF
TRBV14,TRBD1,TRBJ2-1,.,TGTGCCAGCAGCCAAGGCCGGGACAGACAATCGGGGCAGTTCTTC,CASSQGRDRQSGQFF
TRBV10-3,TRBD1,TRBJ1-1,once,TGTGCCATCCGGGGACAGGGGGTCACTGAAGCTTTCTTT,CAIRGQGVTEAFF
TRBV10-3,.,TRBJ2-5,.,TGTGCCACCAGTGGGCAGGACCAAGAGACCCAGTACTTC,CATSGQDQETQYF
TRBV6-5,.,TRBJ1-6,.,TGTGCCAGCAGTTACTGGCAGGGCAATTCACCCCTCCACTTT,CASSYWQGNSPLHF
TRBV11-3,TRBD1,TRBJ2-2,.,TGTGCCAGCAGATCAGGGGGGAACACCGGGGAGCTGTTTTTT,CASRSGGNTGELFF
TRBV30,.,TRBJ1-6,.,TGTGCCTGGAGTTTGTTAGTAAATAATTCACCCCTCCACTTT,CAWSLLVNNSPLHF